One sample yielded the 6 T cell receptor beta chains listed below, sequenced in a study of blood T cell repertoires in COVID-19. Sequencing was performed with immunoSEQ multiplex PCR; in TCRdb, only in-frame clones are kept and a portion is missing. The sample carries 120,000 to 150,000 clones, over 80% recorded once. The sequenced sample was peripheral blood. Receptors originate from a woman between 35 and 50 years old with active or convalescent COVID-19.

About this clone itself: The same CDR3 arises from other DNA sequences in this sample as well. V and J are TRBV12-3 or TRBV12-4 and TRBJ1-1; D perhaps matches TRBD1 (5 bases). There are 13 residues in the CDR3. V was shortened by 1 base and J by 4 bases, with 7 bases between the two germline ends. CDR3 DNA: TGTGCCAGCAGTTTAGGGGGGGGCACTGAAGCTTTCTTT. Protein sequence: CASSLGGGTEAFF.

The chain links TRBV28 to TRBJ1-6; D may be TRBD1 (5 bases). Germline CDR1 is MDHEN and CDR2 is SYDVKM. CDR3 size: 16 residues. Trimming left V 3 bases short and J 4 bases short, with 13 bases between. CDR3 nucleotides: TGTGCCAGCAGTTTCCCCTCCGGGGGTTATAATTCACCCCTCCACTTT. Its protein is CASSFPSGGYNSPLHF.

CDR3 sequence reads: CASSLGDRVHEQYF. The CDR3, as DNA: TGTGCCAGCAGTTTGGGGGACAGGGTGCATGAGCAGTACTTC. This chain links TRBV28 with TRBJ2-7, with 9 bases that match TRBD1. With 3 bases clipped from V and 7 bases from J, the junction kept 7 bases outside the gene matches. CDR3 length equals 14 residues. Per germline, CDR1 MDHEN and CDR2 SYDVKM.

The chain is built from TRBV5-4 and TRBJ1-1; TRBD1 aligns across 7 bases. The V segment lost 5 bases and the J segment 4 bases; nucleotides outside the gene matches: 11. The germline V gene has CDR1 SGHNT and CDR2 YYREEE (reference sequence). CDR3 size: 15 residues. The CDR3 loop is CASRPRGESGTEAFF. The CDR3, as DNA: TGTGCCAGCAGACCCAGGGGGGAGTCGGGCACTGAAGCTTTCTTT.

This rearrangement joins TRBV10-3 to TRBJ1-1, with D unclear. Trimming left V 4 bases short and J 1 base short, with 16 bases between. This CDR3 region has 16 residues. Germline CDR1 is ENHRY and CDR2 is SYGVKD. The chain's CDR3 is CAISAKLNGPNTEAFF. CDR3 nucleotide sequence: TGTGCCATCAGTGCCAAGCTCAATGGTCCGAACACTGAAGCTTTCTTT.

J is TRBJ2-2 and V is TRBV28; TRBD1 is a possible D gene (5 bases). V lost 5 bases and J 5 bases, leaving 18 bases between the germline ends. The CDR3 runs to 16 residues. Germline V gives CDR1 MDHEN, CDR2 SYDVKM. For the CDR3, the DNA is TGTGCCAGCAGTCGCCTCGACAGCCCCAATACCGGGGAGCTGTTTTTT. This encodes CASSRLDSPNTGELFF.